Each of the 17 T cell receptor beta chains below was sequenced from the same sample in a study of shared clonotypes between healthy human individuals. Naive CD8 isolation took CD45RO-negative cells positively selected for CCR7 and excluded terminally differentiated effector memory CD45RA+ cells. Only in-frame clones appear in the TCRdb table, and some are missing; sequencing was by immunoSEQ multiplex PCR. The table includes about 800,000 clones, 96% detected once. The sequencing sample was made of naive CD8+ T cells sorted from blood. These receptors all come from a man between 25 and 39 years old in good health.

DNA of the CDR3: TGCGCCAGCAGCTCTCCCGGGACATGGAAGAACAATGAGCAGTTCTTC. Its translation: CASSSPGTWKNNEQFF. V is TRBV5-1 and J is TRBJ2-1; D is possibly TRBD1 (6 bases). The germline V gene has CDR1 SGHRS and CDR2 YFSETQ. The CDR3 spans 16 residues. V lost 3 bases to trimming and J lost 5 bases, with 18 bases between them.

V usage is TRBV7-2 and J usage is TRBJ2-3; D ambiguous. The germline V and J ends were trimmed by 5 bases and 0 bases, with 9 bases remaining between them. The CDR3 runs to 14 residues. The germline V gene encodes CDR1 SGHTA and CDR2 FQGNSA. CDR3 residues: CASSPYISTDTQYF. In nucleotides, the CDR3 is TGTGCCAGCAGCCCCTACATTAGCACAGATACGCAGTATTTT.

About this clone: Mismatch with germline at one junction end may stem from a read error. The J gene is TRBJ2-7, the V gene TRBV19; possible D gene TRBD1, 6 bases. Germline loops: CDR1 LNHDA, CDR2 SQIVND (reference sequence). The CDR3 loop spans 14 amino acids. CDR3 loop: CASSLEGVAREQYF. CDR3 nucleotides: TGTGCCAGTAGTCTAGAGGGGGTAGCGCGTGAGCAGTACTTC. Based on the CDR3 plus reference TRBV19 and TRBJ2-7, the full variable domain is DGGITQSPKYLFRKEGQNVTLSCEQNLNHDAMYWYRQDPGQGLRLIYYSQIVNDFQKGDIAEGYSVSREKKESFPLTVTSAQKNPTAFYLCASSLEGVAREQYFGPGTRLTVT.

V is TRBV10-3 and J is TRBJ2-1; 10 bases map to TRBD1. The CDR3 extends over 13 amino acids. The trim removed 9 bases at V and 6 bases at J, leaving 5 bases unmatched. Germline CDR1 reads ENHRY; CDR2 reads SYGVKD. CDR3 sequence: CAMGQGRGNEQFF. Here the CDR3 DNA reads TGTGCCATGGGACAGGGGAGAGGCAATGAGCAGTTCTTC.

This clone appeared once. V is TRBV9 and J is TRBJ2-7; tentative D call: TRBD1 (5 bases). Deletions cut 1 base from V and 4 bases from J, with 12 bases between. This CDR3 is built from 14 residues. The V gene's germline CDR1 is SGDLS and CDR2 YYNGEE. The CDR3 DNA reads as TGTGCCAGCAGCGTAAAGGGGTCGGAGTACGAGCAGTACTTC. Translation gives CASSVKGSEYEQYF.

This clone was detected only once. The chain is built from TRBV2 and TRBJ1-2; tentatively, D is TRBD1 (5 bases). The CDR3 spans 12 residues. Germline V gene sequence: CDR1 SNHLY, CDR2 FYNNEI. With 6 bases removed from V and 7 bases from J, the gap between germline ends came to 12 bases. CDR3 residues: CASSGTVLGYTF. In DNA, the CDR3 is TGTGCCAGCAGCGGGACTGTCCTTGGCTACACCTTC.

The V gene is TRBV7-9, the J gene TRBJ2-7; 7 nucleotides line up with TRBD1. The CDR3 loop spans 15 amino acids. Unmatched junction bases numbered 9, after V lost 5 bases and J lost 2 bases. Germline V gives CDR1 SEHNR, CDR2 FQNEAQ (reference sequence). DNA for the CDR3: TGTGCCAGCAGCGGCATTGGACAGGTGACCTACGAGCAGTACTTC. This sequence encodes CASSGIGQVTYEQYF. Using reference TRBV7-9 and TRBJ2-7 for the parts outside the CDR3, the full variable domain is DTGVSQNPRHKITKRGQNVTFRCDPISEHNRLYWYRQTLGQGPEFLTYFQNEAQLEKSRLLSDRFSAERPKGSFSTLEIQRTEQGDSAMYLCASSGIGQVTYEQYFGPGTRLTVT.

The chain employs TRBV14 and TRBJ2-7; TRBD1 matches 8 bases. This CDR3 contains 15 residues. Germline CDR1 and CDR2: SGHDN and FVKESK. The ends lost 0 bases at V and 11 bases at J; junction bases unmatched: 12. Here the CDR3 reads CASSQEAGQGSGEYF. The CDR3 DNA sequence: TGTGCCAGCAGCCAAGAGGCTGGACAGGGTTCCGGGGAGTACTTC.

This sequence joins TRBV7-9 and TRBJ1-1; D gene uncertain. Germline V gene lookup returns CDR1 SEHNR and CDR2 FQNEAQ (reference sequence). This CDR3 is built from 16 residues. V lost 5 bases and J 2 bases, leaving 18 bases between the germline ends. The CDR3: CASSPPSDRYNTEAFF. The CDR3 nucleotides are TGTGCCAGCAGCCCCCCCTCTGATAGATACAACACTGAAGCTTTCTTT.

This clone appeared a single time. CDR3 in amino acids: CPGQGLTLYTF. The CDR3 DNA sequence: TGTCCGGGACAGGGGCTTACCCTCTACACCTTC. V is TRBV28 and J is TRBJ1-2; 10 bases map to TRBD1. There are 11 residues in the CDR3. The V gene's germline CDR1 is MDHEN and CDR2 SYDVKM.

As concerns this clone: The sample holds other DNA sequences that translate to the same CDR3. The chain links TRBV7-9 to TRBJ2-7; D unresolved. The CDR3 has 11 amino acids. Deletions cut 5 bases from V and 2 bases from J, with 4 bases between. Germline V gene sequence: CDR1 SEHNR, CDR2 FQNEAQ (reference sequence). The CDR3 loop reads CASSLTYEQYF. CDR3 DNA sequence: TGTGCCAGCAGCCTAACCTACGAGCAGTACTTC. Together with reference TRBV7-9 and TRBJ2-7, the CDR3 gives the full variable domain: DTGVSQNPRHKITKRGQNVTFRCDPISEHNRLYWYRQTLGQGPEFLTYFQNEAQLEKSRLLSDRFSAERPKGSFSTLEIQRTEQGDSAMYLCASSLTYEQYFGPGTRLTVT.

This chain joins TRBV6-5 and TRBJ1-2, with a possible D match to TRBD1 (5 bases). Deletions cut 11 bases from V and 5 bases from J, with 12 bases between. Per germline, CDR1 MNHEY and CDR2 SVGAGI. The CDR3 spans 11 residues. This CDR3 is CAAGRVYGYTF. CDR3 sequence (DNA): TGTGCCGCGGGCAGGGTTTATGGCTACACCTTC.

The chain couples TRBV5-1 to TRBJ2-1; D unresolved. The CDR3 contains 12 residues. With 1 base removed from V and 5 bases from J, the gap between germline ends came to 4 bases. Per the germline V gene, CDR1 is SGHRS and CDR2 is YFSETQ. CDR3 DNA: TGCGCCAGCAGCTTGTGGGACAATGAGCAGTTCTTC. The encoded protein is CASSLWDNEQFF.

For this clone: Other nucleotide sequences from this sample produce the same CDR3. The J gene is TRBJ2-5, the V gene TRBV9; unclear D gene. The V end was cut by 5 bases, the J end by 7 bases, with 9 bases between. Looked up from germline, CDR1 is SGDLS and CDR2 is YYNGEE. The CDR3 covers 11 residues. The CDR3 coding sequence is TGTGCCAGCAGTGACTTAACGACCCAGTACTTC. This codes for CASSDLTTQYF.

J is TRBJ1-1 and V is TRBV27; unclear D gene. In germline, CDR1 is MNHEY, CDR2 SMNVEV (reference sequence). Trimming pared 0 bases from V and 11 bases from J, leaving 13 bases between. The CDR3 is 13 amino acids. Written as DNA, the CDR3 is TGTGCCAGCAGTTTATCGATGAAGAGTCCGGCTTTCTTT. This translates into CASSLSMKSPAFF.

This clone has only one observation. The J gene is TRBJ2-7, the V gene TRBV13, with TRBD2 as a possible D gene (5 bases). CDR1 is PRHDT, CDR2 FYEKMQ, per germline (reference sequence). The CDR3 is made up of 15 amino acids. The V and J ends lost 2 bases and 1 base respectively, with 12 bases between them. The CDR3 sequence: CASSLKGSVSYEQYF. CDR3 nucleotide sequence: TGTGCCAGCAGCTTAAAGGGTAGCGTGTCCTACGAGCAGTACTTC.

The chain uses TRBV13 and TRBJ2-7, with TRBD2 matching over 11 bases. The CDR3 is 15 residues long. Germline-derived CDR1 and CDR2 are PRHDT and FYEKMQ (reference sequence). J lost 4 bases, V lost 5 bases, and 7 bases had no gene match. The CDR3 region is CASSRTSGGEYEQYF. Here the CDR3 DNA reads TGTGCCAGCAGCCGAACTAGCGGGGGAGAGTACGAGCAGTACTTC.